These 12 T cell receptor beta chains originate from one sample sequenced in a study of shared clonotypes between healthy human individuals. TCRdb keeps only in-frame clones here, not all; method: immunoSEQ multiplex PCR. Here the sample spans more than 900,000 clones, 70% to 80% being singletons. The sample consisted of memory CD4+ T cells from PBMCs. The subset was: CD45RA-negative fraction. These receptors were collected from a young man in good health. Some clones in this sample may be carry-over from other donors' samples.

This clone was recorded only once. The chain is built from TRBV4-1 and TRBJ2-1; TRBD1 matches at 7 bases. The CDR3 is 18 amino acids. The trim removed 0 bases at V and 0 bases at J, leaving 8 bases unmatched. In germline, CDR1 is MGHRA, CDR2 YSYEKL. CDR3: CASSQDGPDRLSYNEQFF. The CDR3 bases are TGCGCCAGCAGCCAAGATGGTCCGGACAGGCTCTCCTACAATGAGCAGTTCTTC.

J is TRBJ2-5 and V is TRBV5-1; 9 bases align to TRBD1. After removal of 4 bases from V and 5 bases from J, the junction contained 3 bases not matched to a gene. The CDR3 spans 13 residues. The V gene's germline CDR1 is SGHRS and CDR2 YFSETQ. CDR3 amino acids: CASSRDREETQYF. Written as DNA, the CDR3 is TGCGCCAGCAGCCGGGACAGGGAGGAGACCCAGTACTTC.

The chain joins TRBV7-2 to TRBJ1-2; D unclear. V shed 3 bases and J shed 2 bases, with 4 bases lying between them. CDR1 is SGHTA, CDR2 FQGNSA, per germline. The CDR3 has 12 amino acids. This CDR3 reads CASSFQNYGYTF. CDR3 in DNA: TGTGCCAGCAGCTTCCAAAACTATGGCTACACCTTC.

The CDR3 bases are TGTGCCAGCAGCGCTACGGGCGTTTCTGAAGCTTTCTTT. Its translation: CASSATGVSEAFF. The J gene is TRBJ1-1, the V gene TRBV9; no reliable D call. V lost 3 bases, J lost 6 bases, and 12 bases lay in between. Germline V gives CDR1 SGDLS, CDR2 YYNGEE. There are 13 residues in the CDR3.

This chain joins TRBV5-1 and TRBJ2-7; 8 bases are a match to TRBD1. The germline V gene has CDR1 SGHRS and CDR2 YFSETQ. The CDR3 totals 16 residues. V was pared by 4 bases and J by 5 bases, with 14 bases of the junction left unmatched. The CDR3: CASSLGISGGFDEQYF. CDR3 sequence (DNA): TGCGCCAGCAGCCTAGGAATATCAGGGGGCTTTGACGAGCAGTACTTC. Looking up the rest from reference TRBV5-1 and TRBJ2-7 gives the full variable domain: KAGVTQTPRYLIKTRGQQVTLSCSPISGHRSVSWYQQTPGQGLQFLFEYFSETQRNKGNFPGRFSGRQFSNSRSEMNVSTLELGDSALYLCASSLGISGGFDEQYFGPGTRLTVT.

The chain is built from TRBV27 and TRBJ2-1; D may be TRBD1 (5 bases). This CDR3 is built from 18 residues. Germline V gives CDR1 MNHEY, CDR2 SMNVEV (reference sequence). Deletions cut 2 bases from V and 2 bases from J, with 19 bases between. The CDR3 region has the DNA TGTGCCAGCAGTTTACGGCGTGACGTTGGGGCGACCTACAATGAGCAGTTCTTC. Translation: CASSLRRDVGATYNEQFF.

V is TRBV14 and J is TRBJ2-3; 14 bases are shared with TRBD2. The CDR3 contains 18 residues. Germline CDR1 is SGHDN and CDR2 is FVKESK. The V gene end was trimmed by 0 bases and the J gene end by 6 bases; junction bases not matched to a gene: 8. DNA of the CDR3: TGTGCCAGCAGCCAAGATCGGGGACTAGCGGGAGTAGTTGATACGCAGTATTTT. Amino acids: CASSQDRGLAGVVDTQYF.

The rearrangement links TRBV10-2 to TRBJ2-5; 9 nucleotides align to TRBD1. Germline trimming cut 6 bases from V and 5 bases from J; bases unmatched to any gene: 7. Germline CDR1 WSHSY, CDR2 SAAADI. This CDR3 is built from 14 residues. DNA for the CDR3: TGCGCCAGCAGCCTACAGGGGGCTTCGGAGACCCAGTACTTC. It encodes CASSLQGASETQYF.

V gene TRBV7-3 combines with J gene TRBJ1-2; unclear D gene. V lost 1 base and J lost 5, with 14 bases in between. The germline gives CDR1 SGHTA, CDR2 FQGTGA. The length of the CDR3 is 15 residues. The DNA for the CDR3 is TGTGCCAGCAGCTTAAGATTCGGGCAGGAGTATGGCTACACCTTC. As protein: CASSLRFGQEYGYTF.

CDR3: CASSLDPDGAYEQYF. The DNA for the CDR3 is TGCGCCAGCAGCCTGGACCCGGACGGTGCCTACGAGCAGTACTTC. The chain is built from TRBV5-1 and TRBJ2-7; D unclear. The germline gives CDR1 SGHRS, CDR2 YFSETQ. The CDR3 is made up of 15 amino acids. Trimming took off 4 bases at V and 2 bases at J, with 16 bases between the two ends.

The J gene is TRBJ2-1, the V gene TRBV11-2; TRBD2 matches at 9 bases. With V trimmed by 3 bases and J by 6 bases, 9 bases remained unmatched. The CDR3 contains 16 residues. Germline-derived CDR1 and CDR2 are SGHAT and FQNNGV. This CDR3 is CASSLLRLAGLNEQFF. CDR3 coding DNA: TGTGCCAGCAGCTTGCTCCGGCTAGCGGGACTCAATGAGCAGTTCTTC.

The V call is TRBV4-3, the J call TRBJ1-3, with TRBD1 as a possible D gene (5 bases). Per germline, CDR1 LGHNA and CDR2 YSLEER. The CDR3 runs to 17 residues. Trimming shortened V by 1 base and J by 5 bases, and 18 bases separated the two germline ends. The CDR3 here is CASSQGVLGVGRNTIYF. For the CDR3, the DNA is TGCGCCAGCAGCCAAGGAGTCTTGGGGGTAGGGCGAAACACCATATATTTT.